Listed here are 6 T cell receptor beta chains from one sample, sequenced in a study of blood T cells in healthy people across ages. With a J-beta primer mix and a sample-barcoded 5' primer, a second PCR ran 7 to 11 cycles. In TCRdb, the 5' RACE reads were re-called with MiXCR into one record per CDR3 protein. The sample shows approximately 790,000 distinct CDR3 sequences, 62% of them seen only once. Sequencing input: blood. The receptor set was obtained from a man aged 25 to 40 in good health.

The rearrangement uses TRBV4-2 and TRBJ2-3; the D gene could be TRBD1 or TRBD2 (5 bases each). Germline assignment: CDR1 LGHNA and CDR2 YNFKEQ. V lost 0 bases and J 8 bases, leaving 15 bases between the germline ends. The CDR3 spans 15 residues. CDR3 loop: CASSQEGVKVGTQYF. The CDR3, as DNA: TGTGCCAGCAGCCAAGAGGGGGTTAAGGTCGGTACGCAGTATTTT.

The gene calls are TRBV25-1 and TRBJ2-7; 8 nucleotides line up with TRBD2. The germline V gene encodes CDR1 MGHDK and CDR2 SYGVNS. The CDR3 is made up of 18 amino acids. Losses at the gene ends were 1 base for V and 0 bases for J; bases not matched to a gene: 11. CDR3 bases: TGTGCCAGCAGTGAATCCTGGGGTAGCGGGAAGTTCTCCTACGAGCAGTACTTC. Translated: CASSESWGSGKFSYEQYF.

The rearrangement joins TRBV7-2 to TRBJ2-1; TRBD2 matches 16 bases. The CDR3 spans 18 residues. Unmatched junction bases numbered 11, after V lost 5 bases and J lost 7 bases. Germline loops: CDR1 SGHTA, CDR2 FQGNSA. The CDR3 bases are TGTGCCAGCAGCGGACCCGGGACTAGCGGGGGGGCTCGGAATGAGCAGTTCTTC. This encodes CASSGPGTSGGARNEQFF.

The V call is TRBV7-2, the J call TRBJ2-6; D is unclear. Trimming stripped 1 base from V and 0 bases from J, with 10 bases between. Per the germline V gene, CDR1 is SGHTA and CDR2 is FQGNSA. The CDR3 sequence is 17 residues long. CDR3 nucleotides: TGTGCCAGCAGCTTAGTCGGGTTAAGCTCTGGGGCCAACGTCCTGACTTTC. Amino acid sequence: CASSLVGLSSGANVLTF.

The sample holds a few counts of this clonotype. This rearrangement joins TRBV9 to TRBJ2-1; D is possibly TRBD1 or TRBD2 (6 bases each). V lost 0 bases to trimming and J lost 7 bases, with 14 bases between them. The CDR3 loop spans 15 amino acids. The germline gives CDR1 SGDLS, CDR2 YYNGEE. CDR3 DNA: TGTGCCAGCAGCGTAGCAGGGGAGACTAGGAATGAGCAGTTCTTC. This sequence encodes CASSVAGETRNEQFF.

The chain joins TRBV3-1 to TRBJ1-2, with D unclear. Germline loops: CDR1 LGHDT, CDR2 YNNKEL (reference sequence). V was cut by 3 bases and J by 5 bases, with 13 bases left in between. The CDR3 spans 14 residues. For the CDR3, the DNA is TGTGCCAGCAGCCAGGCGAGCGGCGGATATGGCTACACCTTC. It encodes CASSQASGGYGYTF.